This entry lists 25 T cell receptor beta chains sequenced from one sample in a study of blood T cell repertoires in COVID-19. Data came from immunoSEQ multiplex PCR; TCRdb stores just in-frame clones and leaves some out. This sample has about 200,000 clones, with 82% found just once. Input material: PBMCs or T cells enriched from blood (not recorded which). The receptor set was obtained from a woman aged 55-75 years with acute COVID-19.

V usage is TRBV9 and J usage is TRBJ2-5; 9 nucleotides match TRBD2. The CDR3 loop spans 14 amino acids. Trimming took 0 bases from V and 5 from J; bases not matched to a gene: 2. Germline CDR1 and CDR2: SGDLS and YYNGEE. For the CDR3, the DNA is TGTGCCAGCAGCGTAGGTGCGGGGGGGGAGACCCAGTACTTC. Translated: CASSVGAGGETQYF.

The chain links TRBV7-9 to TRBJ2-7, with 11 positions matching TRBD2. The CDR3 loop spans 14 amino acids. CDR1 and CDR2 (germline): SEHNR, FQNEAQ (reference sequence). The V gene end was trimmed by 2 bases and the J gene end by 4 bases; junction bases not matched to a gene: 1. CDR3 DNA: TGTGCCAGCAGCTTAACTAGCGGGAGTTACGAGCAGTACTTC. Residues: CASSLTSGSYEQYF.

The gene calls are TRBV30 and TRBJ1-1; D is uncertain. The CDR3 extends over 13 amino acids. Trimming removed 1 base at V and 4 bases at J, with 10 bases between. The V gene's germline CDR1 is GTSNPN and CDR2 SVGIG (reference sequence). CDR3 DNA sequence: TGTGCCTGGAGTGGACCCGGAGCCACTGAAGCTTTCTTT. Encoded protein: CAWSGPGATEAFF. Together with reference TRBV30 and TRBJ1-1, the CDR3 gives the full variable domain: SQTIHQWPATLVQPVGSPLSLECTVEGTSNPNLYWYRQAAGRGLQLLFYSVGIGQISSEVPQNLSASRPQDRQFILSSKKLLLSDSGFYLCAWSGPGATEAFFGQGTRLTVV.

The rearrangement joins TRBV7-6 to TRBJ2-3; TRBD2 might be the D (6 bases). V dropped 5 bases and J dropped 1 base, with 16 bases sitting between them. CDR1 is SGHVS and CDR2 is FNYEAQ in the germline V gene. CDR3 size: 16 residues. CDR3 DNA sequence: TGTGCCAGCAGCCCGGGTTGGGGGGACCGCACAGATACGCAGTATTTT. Translation gives CASSPGWGDRTDTQYF.

V is TRBV12-3 or TRBV12-4 and J is TRBJ1-2; D gene unclear. The CDR3 extends over 12 amino acids. The V and J ends lost 8 bases and 0 bases respectively, with 7 bases between them. CDR3 amino acids: CASGSSNYGYTF. The CDR3 coding sequence is TGTGCCAGCGGTTCCTCTAACTATGGCTACACCTTC.

The rearrangement joins TRBV3-1 (or the pseudogene TRBV3-2) to TRBJ2-1; D is undetermined. Trimming removed 1 base from V and 7 bases from J, with 11 bases in between. CDR3 length: 14 amino acids. CDR1 and CDR2 from the germline V gene are LGHDT and YNNKEL (reference sequence). The chain's CDR3 is CASSQAILVNEQFF. The CDR3 coding sequence is TGTGCCAGCAGCCAAGCTATCCTAGTAAATGAGCAGTTCTTC.

The chain carries TRBV9 and TRBJ1-1; D unresolved. With 0 bases removed from V and 1 base from J, the gap between germline ends came to 7 bases. CDR3 length: 14 residues. Germline CDR1 and CDR2: SGDLS and YYNGEE. CDR3 residues: CASSVDPRNTEAFF. The CDR3 nucleotides read TGTGCCAGCAGCGTAGATCCGCGGAACACTGAAGCTTTCTTT.

The CDR3 DNA follows: TGTGCCAGCTCCGCCCCGCGAAGCCAAGCCAAAAACATTCAGTACTTC. It specifies CASSAPRSQAKNIQYF. The J gene is TRBJ2-4, the V gene TRBV11-2; D is unclear. The CDR3 runs to 16 residues. Germline V gene sequence: CDR1 SGHAT, CDR2 FQNNGV. Trimming took off 8 bases at V and 0 bases at J, with 17 bases between the two ends.

The rearrangement links TRBV4-1 to TRBJ1-2, with a possible D match to TRBD1 (6 bases). The CDR3 contains 16 residues. Germline loops: CDR1 MGHRA, CDR2 YSYEKL. Trimming shortened V by 2 bases and J by 8 bases, and 21 bases separated the two germline ends. The CDR3 DNA is TGCGCCAGCAGCCAACAAGCTAACAGGGTATCCGAAGGCTACACCTTC. Translated, it gives CASSQQANRVSEGYTF.

The V and J genes are TRBV5-4 and TRBJ2-6; D unresolved. Trimming stripped 1 base from V and 2 bases from J, with 4 bases between. The germline V gene has CDR1 SGHNT and CDR2 YYREEE (reference sequence). The CDR3 is made up of 14 amino acids. DNA for the CDR3: TGTGCCAGCAGCTTGCGTGCTGGGGCCAACGTCCTGACTTTC. Protein sequence: CASSLRAGANVLTF. Filled out from reference TRBV5-4 and TRBJ2-6, the complete variable domain reads ETGVTQSPTHLIKTRGQQVTLRCSSQSGHNTVSWYQQALGQGPQFIFQYYREEENGRGNFPPRFSGLQFPNYSSELNVNALELDDSALYLCASSLRAGANVLTFGAGSRLTVL.

V is TRBV29-1 and J is TRBJ2-6, with D possibly TRBD2 on 5 matching bases. The germline V and J ends were trimmed by 6 bases and 0 bases, with 9 bases remaining between them. The germline CDR1 and CDR2 sequences are SQVTM and ANQGSEA. There are 14 residues in the CDR3. CDR3 DNA: TGCAGCGTGAGAGGGCTCTCTGGGGCCAACGTCCTGACTTTC. As protein: CSVRGLSGANVLTF.

The chain joins TRBV7-2 to TRBJ2-2; TRBD2 matches 8 bases. The ends lost 7 bases at V and 5 bases at J; junction bases unmatched: 9. Germline values: CDR1 SGHTA, CDR2 FQGNSA. CDR3 length equals 15 residues. The CDR3 loop is CASNPAGRGTGELFF. The CDR3 coding sequence is TGTGCCAGCAACCCTGCCGGGAGGGGAACCGGGGAGCTGTTTTTT. Full variable domain (outside the CDR3, taken from reference TRBV7-2 and TRBJ2-2): GAGVSQSPSNKVTEKGKDVELRCDPISGHTALYWYRQSLGQGLEFLIYFQGNSAPDKSGLPSDRFSAERTGGSVSTLTIQRTQQEDSAVYLCASNPAGRGTGELFFGEGSRLTVL.

The chain uses TRBV15 and TRBJ1-4; 8 bases map to TRBD1. There are 14 residues in the CDR3. Germline V gene sequence: CDR1 LNHNV, CDR2 YYDKDF (reference sequence). V shed 1 base, J shed 5 bases, and the junction held 0 bases outside the gene matches. The CDR3 sequence is CATSRGQGNEKLFF. DNA of the CDR3: TGTGCCACCAGCAGAGGACAGGGGAATGAAAAACTGTTTTTT.

V usage is TRBV12-3 or TRBV12-4 and J usage is TRBJ2-7; D possibly corresponds to TRBD2 (6 bases). Between the trimmed V and J ends, which lost 3 bases and 6 bases, there was a span of 12 bases. The CDR3 contains 13 residues. Written as DNA, the CDR3 is TGTGCCAGCAGTTTCGCGGGGAGTATCGAGCAGTACTTC. It is translated as CASSFAGSIEQYF.

The gene calls are TRBV3-1 (or the pseudogene TRBV3-2) and TRBJ1-2; 7 bases map to TRBD1. CDR3 length: 18 amino acids. V dropped 5 bases and J dropped 0; count of bases not matched to a gene: 15. CDR1 and CDR2 from the germline V gene are LGHDT and YNNKEL (reference sequence). CDR3 in amino acids: CASSCDRERKFSNYGYTF. The CDR3 region has the DNA TGTGCCAGCAGCTGCGACAGGGAGCGAAAATTTTCTAACTATGGCTACACCTTC.

The chain carries TRBV5-4 and TRBJ2-7, with TRBD2 matching over 7 bases. CDR1 SGHNT and CDR2 YYREEE come from the germline V gene (reference sequence). The V segment lost 2 bases and the J segment 2 bases; nucleotides outside the gene matches: 4. The CDR3 is 14 residues long. In DNA, the CDR3 is TGTGCCAGCAGCTTTGGTGGGAGGGCCTACGAGCAGTACTTC. It codes for CASSFGGRAYEQYF.

CDR3 loop: CASSHLGRGSYNEQFF. Written as DNA, the CDR3 is TGTGCCAGCAGCCACCTAGGGCGGGGATCCTACAATGAGCAGTTCTTC. This chain links TRBV7-6 with TRBJ2-1, with TRBD2 as a possible D gene (6 bases). V was cut by 5 bases and J by 1 base, with 15 bases left in between. The germline CDR1 and CDR2 sequences are SGHVS and FNYEAQ. CDR3 length: 16 residues.

The chain uses TRBV29-1 and TRBJ1-1, with 7 bases identical to TRBD1. This CDR3 has 13 residues. V was pared by 6 bases and J by 0 bases, with 4 bases of the junction left unmatched. The germline V gene has CDR1 SQVTM and CDR2 ANQGSEA. CDR3 bases: TGCAGCGTGGGGGGACAGATGAACACTGAAGCTTTCTTT. Protein product: CSVGGQMNTEAFF.

This clone was counted once. The gene calls are TRBV27 and TRBJ2-6; 11 positions match TRBD2. The CDR3 is 21 amino acids. CDR1 and CDR2 from the germline V gene are MNHEY and SMNVEV (reference sequence). The V segment lost 0 bases and the J segment 1 base; nucleotides outside the gene matches: 11. The CDR3 is CASSLSGTSGLVSSGANVLTF. The CDR3 region has the DNA TGTGCCAGCAGTTTATCGGGGACTAGCGGCCTTGTATCGTCTGGGGCCAACGTCCTGACTTTC.

The chain uses TRBV7-9 and TRBJ1-2, with D unresolved. Trimming took off 2 bases at V and 4 bases at J, with 11 bases between the two ends. In germline, CDR1 is SEHNR, CDR2 FQNEAQ (reference sequence). The CDR3 has 14 residues. CDR3 coding DNA: TGTGCCAGCAGCTTACTAGGCCCGAGCTATGGCTACACCTTC. Encoded protein: CASSLLGPSYGYTF.

The genes are TRBV27 and TRBJ1-2, with 8 positions matching TRBD1. CDR1 is MNHEY and CDR2 is SMNVEV in the germline V gene (reference sequence). The V and J ends lost 0 bases and 2 bases, in that order; junction bases with no gene match: 5. The CDR3 spans 16 residues. The CDR3 loop is CASSLSVGQGNYGYTF. The CDR3 DNA sequence: TGTGCCAGCAGTTTATCCGTAGGACAGGGAAACTATGGCTACACCTTC.

This clone turned up a few times. This chain joins TRBV10-2 and TRBJ2-7; D is undetermined. The CDR3 runs to 11 residues. Germline assignment: CDR1 WSHSY and CDR2 SAAADI. V was clipped by 5 bases and J by 7 bases, with 9 bases between them. The CDR3 sequence is CASSLGGEQYF. DNA for the CDR3: TGCGCCAGCAGTTTAGGCGGAGAGCAGTACTTC.

This sequence joins TRBV7-2 and TRBJ1-5, with 10 bases that match TRBD1. This CDR3 contains 14 residues. The J segment lost 7 bases and the V segment lost 3 bases, leaving 3 bases of the junction unmatched. Per the germline V gene, CDR1 is SGHTA and CDR2 is FQGNSA. The CDR3 is CASSLGQGLQPQHF. In DNA form, the CDR3 reads TGTGCCAGCAGCTTGGGACAGGGGTTGCAGCCCCAGCATTTT.

This clone was observed once. The chain couples TRBV6-5 to TRBJ1-3; D remains unclear. Germline values: CDR1 MNHEY, CDR2 SVGAGI. Trimming removed 7 bases from V and 4 bases from J, with 11 bases in between. CDR3 size: 13 residues. The CDR3 nucleotides read TGTGCCAGCACCTCTCCGGTCGGAAACACCATATATTTT. Translating it yields CASTSPVGNTIYF.

This chain uses TRBV19 with TRBJ1-4; D is possibly TRBD1 (6 bases). Germline lookup yields CDR1 LNHDA and CDR2 SQIVND (reference sequence). The CDR3 consists of 16 residues. V was clipped by 6 bases and J by 0 bases, with 14 bases between them. This CDR3 reads CASSQRTVATNEKLFF. CDR3 in DNA: TGTGCCAGTAGCCAAAGGACAGTTGCAACTAATGAAAAACTGTTTTTT.